This passage covers 28 T cell receptor beta chains from one sample sequenced in a study of blood T cell repertoires in COVID-19. Some clones are missing from TCRdb's copy, which holds only in-frame ones; the method was immunoSEQ multiplex PCR. The sample has 150,000 or so clones; about 80% are singletons. Sequencing used peripheral blood. Every receptor here comes from a woman aged 40-49 years with COVID-19, enrolled during active disease.

The sample holds a few counts of this clone. This chain links TRBV15 with TRBJ2-2; TRBD2 matches 10 bases. V trimming: 6 bases; J trimming: 2 bases; junction bases outside the gene matches: 6. Germline V gene data show CDR1 as LNHNV and CDR2 as YYDKDF (reference sequence). CDR3 length: 16 residues. The CDR3 coding sequence is TGTGCCACCAGTCATTGGACTAGCGGTAACACCGGGGAGCTGTTTTTT. This translates into CATSHWTSGNTGELFF.

This clone appeared a single time. The chain couples TRBV6-1 to TRBJ1-1; tentative D call: TRBD1 (5 bases). There are 16 residues in the CDR3. Looked up from germline, CDR1 is MNHNS and CDR2 is SASEGT. Trimming shortened V by 1 base and J by 4 bases, and 16 bases separated the two germline ends. CDR3 sequence (DNA): TGTGCCAGCAGTGAAGTTTTTTCGGGGGTCGCCACTGAAGCTTTCTTT. It codes for CASSEVFSGVATEAFF.

The rearrangement joins TRBV19 to TRBJ1-2; 9 bases are a match to TRBD1. The CDR3 is 14 residues long. Trimming cost V 6 bases and J 8 bases; bases outside gene matches: 10. CDR1 is LNHDA, CDR2 SQIVND, per germline (reference sequence). The CDR3 DNA reads TGTGCCAGTAGCGTAGGACAGGGGATAGGAGGCTACACCTTC. This codes for CASSVGQGIGGYTF.

V gene TRBV5-1 combines with J gene TRBJ2-7; a weak D match, TRBD2 (6 bases). In germline, CDR1 is SGHRS, CDR2 YFSETQ. The germline V and J ends were trimmed by 0 bases and 3 bases, with 10 bases remaining between them. The CDR3 extends over 14 amino acids. The CDR3, as DNA: TGCGCCAGCAGCTTGGAAGGGAGGCTCTACGAGCAGTACTTC. Encoded protein: CASSLEGRLYEQYF.

This clone was counted at least ten times. The V and J genes are TRBV3-1 (or the pseudogene TRBV3-2) and TRBJ1-2; 8 bases line up with TRBD1. Germline trimming cut 6 bases from V and 8 bases from J; bases unmatched to any gene: 5. The CDR3 has 12 residues. The germline V gene has CDR1 LGHDT and CDR2 YNNKEL (reference sequence). The CDR3 DNA sequence: TGTGCCAGCAGGACAGGGGTTGGCGGCTACACCTTC. Protein product: CASRTGVGGYTF.

This chain uses TRBV7-9 with TRBJ1-1, with a tentative D call TRBD1 (6 bases). V was trimmed by 1 base and J by 11 bases, leaving 11 bases between them. Germline CDR1 and CDR2: SEHNR and FQNEAQ (reference sequence). CDR3 length: 12 amino acids. The CDR3 here is CASSLVGGAAFF. The CDR3 DNA reads TGTGCCAGCAGCTTAGTAGGGGGGGCGGCTTTCTTT. Based on the CDR3 plus reference TRBV7-9 and TRBJ1-1, the full variable domain is DTGVSQNPRHKITKRGQNVTFRCDPISEHNRLYWYRQTLGQGPEFLTYFQNEAQLEKSRLLSDRFSAERPKGSFSTLEIQRTEQGDSAMYLCASSLVGGAAFFGQGTRLTVV.

The sample holds one count of this clone. The chain combines TRBV3-1 (or the pseudogene TRBV3-2) with TRBJ1-1, with D maybe TRBD1 (6 bases). CDR3 size: 17 residues. The V end was cut by 0 bases, the J end by 0 bases, with 14 bases between. Germline CDR1 LGHDT, CDR2 YNNKEL (reference sequence). The CDR3: CASSQDGAGVMNTEAFF. The CDR3 DNA follows: TGTGCCAGCAGCCAAGATGGGGCAGGGGTTATGAACACTGAAGCTTTCTTT.

The chain carries TRBV11-3 and TRBJ2-1, with 9 bases that match TRBD1. Trimming removed 6 bases from V and 8 bases from J; junction bases left unmatched: 11. The CDR3 loop spans 15 amino acids. Looked up from germline, CDR1 is SGHNT and CDR2 is YENEEA. CDR3 in DNA: TGTGCCAGCAGTTTGGGACAGGGAAGTTTGGATGAGCAGTTCTTC. This gives the protein CASSLGQGSLDEQFF.

This chain joins TRBV11-2 and TRBJ1-1; 8 nucleotides agree with TRBD1. This CDR3 has 13 amino acids. The germline V gene has CDR1 SGHAT and CDR2 FQNNGV. V shed 4 bases, J shed 4 bases, and the junction held 2 bases outside the gene matches. CDR3 sequence: CASSSDRATEAFF. The CDR3 coding sequence is TGTGCCAGCAGCTCGGACAGGGCCACTGAAGCTTTCTTT.

The V call is TRBV28, the J call TRBJ2-1, with D tentatively TRBD1 (5 bases). Germline V lookup: CDR1 MDHEN, CDR2 SYDVKM. Trimming took 7 bases from V and 2 from J, leaving 12 bases between them. This CDR3 region has 14 residues. The CDR3 DNA sequence: TGTGCCAGCAACAGGAGAACCCCCTACAATGAGCAGTTCTTC. Translation: CASNRRTPYNEQFF.

The chain recombines TRBV30 with TRBJ1-5, with D possibly matching TRBD1 (5 bases). The CDR3 spans 14 residues. Germline CDR1 reads GTSNPN; CDR2 reads SVGIG (reference sequence). V was clipped by 3 bases and J by 6 bases, with 15 bases between them. The DNA for the CDR3 is TGTGCCTGGAGCCGCCTGGGTCAGGGTCAGCCCCAGCATTTT. Translation gives CAWSRLGQGQPQHF.

A single count supports this clone. Other DNA sequences in this specimen translate into the identical CDR3. The rearrangement links TRBV28 to TRBJ2-7; a weak D match, TRBD2 (5 bases). CDR1 is MDHEN and CDR2 is SYDVKM in the germline V gene. The V end lost 8 bases, the J end lost 3 bases, and 11 bases lay between the germline ends. The CDR3 is 12 amino acids. CDR3 bases: TGTGCCAGCTCCCTAGGACTCTACGAGCAGTACTTC. Its translation: CASSLGLYEQYF.

The rearrangement links TRBV7-9 to TRBJ1-5, with D unresolved. From germline, CDR1 is SEHNR and CDR2 FQNEAQ (reference sequence). V dropped 5 bases and J dropped 7 bases, with 15 bases sitting between them. This CDR3 contains 14 residues. The CDR3 region has the DNA TGTGCCAGCAGCGAGACCGGCGGCGGGCAGCCCCAGCATTTT. Encoded protein: CASSETGGGQPQHF.

The chain combines TRBV7-9 with TRBJ2-1, with 8 bases aligning to TRBD1. CDR1 SEHNR and CDR2 FQNEAQ come from the germline V gene (reference sequence). The length of the CDR3 is 15 residues. Trimming took 2 bases from V and 5 from J; bases not matched to a gene: 5. The CDR3 spells CASSLMGQANNEQFF. CDR3 coding DNA: TGTGCCAGCAGCTTAATGGGACAGGCTAACAATGAGCAGTTCTTC.

The chain links TRBV4-1 to TRBJ2-7; weak D call: TRBD2 (6 bases). The CDR3 is made up of 13 amino acids. Deletions cut 4 bases from V and 4 bases from J, with 11 bases between. Germline CDR1 is MGHRA and CDR2 is YSYEKL. The CDR3 protein is CASSRVGGYEQYV. DNA for the CDR3: TGCGCCAGCAGCCGGGTAGGAGGGTACGAGCAGTACGTC.

This sequence joins TRBV11-2 and TRBJ2-4, with 8 bases fitting TRBD1. The V and J ends lost 2 bases and 9 bases, in that order; junction bases with no gene match: 6. The CDR3 spans 14 residues. CDR1 and CDR2 (germline): SGHAT, FQNNGV. The CDR3 DNA reads as TGTGCCAGCAGCTTACAGGGGGCGATAACCATTCAGTACTTC. This translates into CASSLQGAITIQYF.

This rearrangement joins TRBV2 to TRBJ2-5; D is ambiguous. Deletions cut 7 bases from V and 5 bases from J, with 20 bases between. The CDR3 is 15 amino acids. Germline CDR1 SNHLY, CDR2 FYNNEI. Written as DNA, the CDR3 is TGTGCCAGCACTCTTTCAGTCCACCCCTGGGAGACCCAGTACTTC. It translates to CASTLSVHPWETQYF.

In its sample, this clone was seen many times. This rearrangement joins TRBV2 to TRBJ2-7; D may be TRBD1 (6 bases). The CDR3 loop spans 13 amino acids. Germline V gene sequence: CDR1 SNHLY, CDR2 FYNNEI. The V end was cut by 7 bases, the J end by 2 bases, with 12 bases between. The CDR3 sequence: CASIGGDTYEQYF. The DNA for the CDR3 is TGTGCCAGCATTGGTGGGGACACCTACGAGCAGTACTTC.

The gene calls are TRBV6-5 and TRBJ1-4; 7 positions agree with TRBD1. Germline V gives CDR1 MNHEY, CDR2 SVGAGI. The CDR3 totals 15 residues. V shed 6 bases and J 3 bases; nucleotides not matched to a gene: 7. The CDR3 is CASRKRQGANEKLFF. The CDR3 DNA follows: TGTGCCAGCAGAAAAAGACAGGGAGCTAATGAAAAACTGTTTTTT.

This chain connects TRBV9 to TRBJ2-2; 7 positions match TRBD1. This CDR3 is 17 amino acids long. The J segment lost 6 bases and the V segment lost 0 bases, leaving 11 bases of the junction unmatched. Germline-derived CDR1 and CDR2 are SGDLS and YYNGEE. The CDR3 sequence is CASSVEGRGGFSGELFF. CDR3 in DNA: TGTGCCAGCAGCGTAGAGGGAAGAGGGGGCTTTTCCGGGGAGCTGTTTTTT.

The rearrangement joins TRBV18 to TRBJ1-1, with D possibly TRBD1 on 5 matching bases. CDR3 size: 15 residues. Germline loops: CDR1 KGHSH, CDR2 LQKENI. Trimming cost V 8 bases and J 0 bases, with 16 bases left between them. CDR3 amino acids: CASRDFEGMNTEAFF. The CDR3 DNA reads as TGTGCCAGCCGGGACTTCGAGGGAATGAACACTGAAGCTTTCTTT.

The V gene is TRBV5-4, the J gene TRBJ2-5, with D maybe TRBD2 (5 bases). The V end lost 4 bases, the J end lost 5 bases, and 15 bases lay between the germline ends. Germline CDR1 reads SGHNT; CDR2 reads YYREEE (reference sequence). The CDR3 loop spans 14 amino acids. CDR3 sequence (DNA): TGTGCCAGCAGCCCGTTCGATGGCGGGGAGACCCAGTACTTC. It yields the protein CASSPFDGGETQYF.

This clone was seen only once. The chain combines TRBV28 with TRBJ1-6; D unclear. CDR1 MDHEN and CDR2 SYDVKM come from the germline V gene. The CDR3 loop spans 12 amino acids. The ends were cut back, 4 bases at V and 13 bases at J, with 11 bases in the middle. The CDR3 reads CASSSLTQPLHF. The CDR3 coding sequence is TGTGCCAGCAGTTCCCTTACCCAGCCCCTCCACTTT.

The chain carries TRBV7-2 and TRBJ2-3, with TRBD2 matching over 12 bases. V lost 3 bases to trimming and J lost 6 bases; unmatched junction nucleotides: 16. The length of the CDR3 is 19 residues. Germline V gene data show CDR1 as SGHTA and CDR2 as FQGNSA. The CDR3 nucleotides are TGTGCCAGCAGCTTTAGAGGCCCCCGACTAGCGGGAGTTTTGGATACGCAGTATTTT. Residues: CASSFRGPRLAGVLDTQYF.

This sequence joins TRBV29-1 and TRBJ1-3, with TRBD1 matching 9 bases. Germline V gene data show CDR1 as SQVTM and CDR2 as ANQGSEA. CDR3 length: 16 residues. Trimming took 4 bases from V and 3 from J; bases not matched to a gene: 10. The CDR3 sequence: CSVVGGQGLYGNTIYF. Here the CDR3 DNA reads TGCAGCGTTGTGGGGGGACAGGGCCTATATGGAAACACCATATATTTT.

This chain joins TRBV19 and TRBJ2-5; D gene unclear. CDR1 and CDR2 from the germline V gene are LNHDA and SQIVND (reference sequence). V shed 5 bases and J shed 1 base, with 8 bases lying between them. The CDR3 loop spans 13 amino acids. CDR3 protein: CASSWALQETQYF. In DNA form, the CDR3 reads TGTGCCAGTAGTTGGGCACTCCAAGAGACCCAGTACTTC.

This chain links TRBV21-1 with TRBJ1-4; TRBD1 is taken as the D call from the table, unchecked against the DNA. TRBV21-1 is a pseudogene segment. This CDR3 comprises 14 residues. For the CDR3, the DNA is TGTGCCAGCACCCAGGGGGCGCGAGGTGAAAAACTGTTTTTT. This codes for CASTQGARGEKLFF.

The chain joins TRBV12-3 or TRBV12-4 to TRBJ2-3; the D gene is possibly TRBD2 (6 bases). V shed 7 bases and J shed 8 bases, with 10 bases lying between them. CDR3 length: 11 residues. The CDR3 nucleotides are TGTGCCAGCAACGGGGGAGGTACGCAGTATTTT. Protein sequence: CASNGGGTQYF.